This section outlines one T cell receptor (beta chain) sequence together with its context. Its antigen is unidentified. This sample was included in a study of vaccination effects on CD4 cells after COVID-19. Germline trimming cut 3 bases from V and 7 bases from J; bases unmatched to any gene: 10. CDR3 length: 16 amino acids. CDR1 is SGHRS and CDR2 is YFSETQ in the germline V gene. Data came from immunoSEQ multiplex PCR; TCRdb stores just in-frame clones and leaves some out. Of under 55,000 clones listed, about three quarters were seen once; the top ten hold about 7%. On roughly day 10 of culture, CD4+ T cells were separated out. Participants were vaccinated with two doses of either the BNT162b2 or mRNA-1273 vaccine.

The V gene is TRBV5-1, the J gene TRBJ2-2; the match to TRBD1 covers 9 bases. This sample comprised CD4+ T cells from PBMCs cultured without peptide, obtained after COVID-19 vaccination. The TCR sequence derives from a human donor who received a COVID-19 vaccine. This CDR3 reads CASSSPVQGASGELFF. The CDR3 coding sequence is TGCGCCAGCAGCTCACCGGTACAGGGGGCCAGCGGGGAGCTGTTTTTT.